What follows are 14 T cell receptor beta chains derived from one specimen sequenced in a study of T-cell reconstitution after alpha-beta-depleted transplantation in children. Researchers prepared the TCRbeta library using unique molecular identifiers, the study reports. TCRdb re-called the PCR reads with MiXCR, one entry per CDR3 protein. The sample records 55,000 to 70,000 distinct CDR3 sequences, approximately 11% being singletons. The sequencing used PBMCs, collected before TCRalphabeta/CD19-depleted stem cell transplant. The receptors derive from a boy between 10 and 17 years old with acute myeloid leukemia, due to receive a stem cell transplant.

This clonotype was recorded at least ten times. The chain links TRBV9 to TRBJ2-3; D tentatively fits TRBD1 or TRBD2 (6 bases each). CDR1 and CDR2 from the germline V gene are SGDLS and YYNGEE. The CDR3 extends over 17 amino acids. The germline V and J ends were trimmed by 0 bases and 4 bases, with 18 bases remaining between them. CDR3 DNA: TGTGCCAGCAGCGTAGTGGGGTCGAGGGGGGCGGCAGATACGCAGTATTTT. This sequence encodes CASSVVGSRGAADTQYF. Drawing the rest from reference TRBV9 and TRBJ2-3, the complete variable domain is DSGVTQTPKHLITATGQRVTLRCSPRSGDLSVYWYQQSLDQGLQFLIQYYNGEERAKGNILERFSAQQFPDLHSELNLSSLELGDSALYFCASSVVGSRGAADTQYFGPGTRLTVL.

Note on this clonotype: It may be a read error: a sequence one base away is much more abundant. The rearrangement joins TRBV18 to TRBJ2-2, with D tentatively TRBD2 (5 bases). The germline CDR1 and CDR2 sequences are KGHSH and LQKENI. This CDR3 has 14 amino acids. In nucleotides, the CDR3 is TGTGCCAGCTCACCTCGGACGGTGACCGGGGAGCTGTCTTTT. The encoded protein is CASSPRTVTGELSF.

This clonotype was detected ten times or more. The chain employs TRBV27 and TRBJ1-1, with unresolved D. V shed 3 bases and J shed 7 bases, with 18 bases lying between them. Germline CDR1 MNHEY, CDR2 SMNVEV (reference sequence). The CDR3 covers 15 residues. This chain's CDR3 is CASSFSPTGRGEAFF. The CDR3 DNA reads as TGTGCCAGCAGTTTTTCCCCGACTGGACGGGGTGAAGCTTTCTTT.

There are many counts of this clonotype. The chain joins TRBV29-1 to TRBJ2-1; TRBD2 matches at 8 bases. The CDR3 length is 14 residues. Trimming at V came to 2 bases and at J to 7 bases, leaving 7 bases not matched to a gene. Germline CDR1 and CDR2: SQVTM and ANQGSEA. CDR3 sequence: CSVERPPGGNEQFF. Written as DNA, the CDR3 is TGCAGCGTTGAAAGGCCCCCGGGGGGGAATGAGCAGTTCTTC.

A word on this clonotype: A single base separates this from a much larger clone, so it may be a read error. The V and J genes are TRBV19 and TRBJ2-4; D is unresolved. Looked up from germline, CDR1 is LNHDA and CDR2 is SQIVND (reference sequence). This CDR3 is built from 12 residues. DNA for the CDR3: TGTGCCAGTAGTATGCCTGCTAACAATCAGTACTTC. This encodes CASSMPANNQYF. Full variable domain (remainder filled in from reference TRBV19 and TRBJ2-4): DGGITQSPKYLFRKEGQNVTLSCEQNLNHDAMYWYRQDPGQGLRLIYYSQIVNDFQKGDIAEGYSVSREKKESFPLTVTSAQKNPTAFYLCASSMPANNQYFGAGTRLSVL.

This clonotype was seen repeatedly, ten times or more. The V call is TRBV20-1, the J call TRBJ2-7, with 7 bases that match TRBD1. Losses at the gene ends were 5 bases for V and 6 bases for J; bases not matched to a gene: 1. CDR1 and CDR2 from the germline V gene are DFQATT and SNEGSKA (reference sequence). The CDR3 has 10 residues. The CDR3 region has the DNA TGCAGTGCTCACAGGGGCGAGCAGTACTTC. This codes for CSAHRGEQYF.

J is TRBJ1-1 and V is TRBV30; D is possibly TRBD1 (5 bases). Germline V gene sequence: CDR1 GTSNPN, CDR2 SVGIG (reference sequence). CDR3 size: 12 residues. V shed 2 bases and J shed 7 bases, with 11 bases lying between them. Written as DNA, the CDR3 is TGTGCCTGGAGTTTGCAGGGAGTTGAAGCTTTCTTT. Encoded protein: CAWSLQGVEAFF.

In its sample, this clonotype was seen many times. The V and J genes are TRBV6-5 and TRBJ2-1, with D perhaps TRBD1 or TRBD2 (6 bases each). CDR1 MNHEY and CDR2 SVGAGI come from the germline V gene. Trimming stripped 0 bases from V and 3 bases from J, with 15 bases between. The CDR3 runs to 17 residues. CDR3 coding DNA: TGTGCCAGCAGTTACTCGAGATGGGGGGCGGTCTACAATGAGCAGTTCTTC. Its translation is CASSYSRWGAVYNEQFF.

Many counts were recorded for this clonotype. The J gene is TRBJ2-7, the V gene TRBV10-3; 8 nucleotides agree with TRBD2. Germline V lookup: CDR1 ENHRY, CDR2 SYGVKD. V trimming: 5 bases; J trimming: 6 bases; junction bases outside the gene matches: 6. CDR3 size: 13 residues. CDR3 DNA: TGTGCCATCAGTAGCGGGAGAGGAAGCGAGCAGTACTTC. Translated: CAISSGRGSEQYF.

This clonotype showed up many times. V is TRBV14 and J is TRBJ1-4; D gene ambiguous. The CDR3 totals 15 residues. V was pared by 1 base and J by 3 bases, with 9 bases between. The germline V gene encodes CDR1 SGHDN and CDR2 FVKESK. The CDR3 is CASSQVPGPNEKLFF. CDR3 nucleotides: TGTGCCAGCAGCCAAGTCCCAGGACCTAATGAAAAACTGTTTTTT.

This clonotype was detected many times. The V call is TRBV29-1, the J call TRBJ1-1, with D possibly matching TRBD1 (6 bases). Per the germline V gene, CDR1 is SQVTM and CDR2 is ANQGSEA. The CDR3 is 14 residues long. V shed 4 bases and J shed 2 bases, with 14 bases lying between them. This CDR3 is CSVGRDNINTEAFF. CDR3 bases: TGCAGCGTTGGTCGGGACAACATAAACACTGAAGCTTTCTTT. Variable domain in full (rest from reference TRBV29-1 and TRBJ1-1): SAVISQKPSRDICQRGTSLTIQCQVDSQVTMMFWYRQQPGQSLTLIATANQGSEATYESGFVIDKFPISRPNLTFSTLTVSNMSPEDSSIYLCSVGRDNINTEAFFGQGTRLTVV.

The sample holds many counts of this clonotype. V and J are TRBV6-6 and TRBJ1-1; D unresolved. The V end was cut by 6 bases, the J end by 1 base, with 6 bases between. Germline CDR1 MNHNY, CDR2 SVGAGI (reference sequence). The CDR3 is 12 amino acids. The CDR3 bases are TGTGCCAGCAGACCCTCGAACACTGAAGCTTTCTTT. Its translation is CASRPSNTEAFF.

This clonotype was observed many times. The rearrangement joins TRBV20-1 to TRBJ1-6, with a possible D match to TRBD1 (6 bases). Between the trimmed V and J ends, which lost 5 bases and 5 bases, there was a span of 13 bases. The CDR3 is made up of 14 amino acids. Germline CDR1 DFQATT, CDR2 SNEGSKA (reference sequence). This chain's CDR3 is CSALGRGHNSPLHF. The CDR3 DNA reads TGCAGTGCTCTCGGCAGGGGCCATAATTCACCCCTCCACTTT.

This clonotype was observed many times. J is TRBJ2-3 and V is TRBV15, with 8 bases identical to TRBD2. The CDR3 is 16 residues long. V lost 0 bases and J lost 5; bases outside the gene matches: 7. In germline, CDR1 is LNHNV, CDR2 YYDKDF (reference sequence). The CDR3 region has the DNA TGTGCCACCAGCAGAGATTCGACTAGCGCCGGAGATACGCAGTATTTT. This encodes CATSRDSTSAGDTQYF.